The T cell receptor beta chain under discussion was sequenced for a study of blood T cell repertoires in COVID-19. Study context: COVID-19 samples collected from the United States, Italy and Spain covered acute and convalescent phases.

The junction had 17 bases not matched to a gene; V was cut back by 5 bases and J by 12 bases. The CDR3 has 15 amino acids. Germline CDR1 is MNHEY and CDR2 is SMNVEV (reference sequence). Original handling: How many nucleated cells were present was estimated from reference gene primer amplification. Clones were read by immunoSEQ multiplex PCR, and TCRdb kept only the in-frame ones, dropping some. The DNA was the basis for D and trimming; V, J and clone size are from that table. The data contain around 320,000 clones, around 90% of them seen just once; the ten biggest clones take up roughly 2.3%. This sequence originates from a man aged 18 to 30 with active or convalescent COVID-19. The chain uses TRBV27 and TRBJ1-1; 8 nucleotides match TRBD1. Sequencing used peripheral blood. CDR3 in amino acids: CASSPRKDRGSGTFF. The CDR3 DNA reads as TGTGCCAGCAGTCCCAGAAAAGACAGGGGAAGTGGGACTTTCTTT.